The subject of this entry is one T cell receptor beta chain. The data stem from a study of HIV-infected patients and healthy controls. Trimming removed 6 bases at V and 7 bases at J, with 19 bases between. CDR1 is MNHEY, CDR2 SVGAGI, per germline. CDR3 length: 16 amino acids. One entry per CDR3 protein results from TCRdb running MiXCR on the 5' RACE reads. The sample carries more than 60,000 distinct CDR3 sequences, roughly 19% recorded once. The specimen was CD4+ T cells from blood. The receptor's source is a human donor in good health. J is TRBJ1-6 and V is TRBV6-5; D unresolved. CDR3 bases: TGTGCCAGCAGACGCCCCCGGGCAGACCGGAATTCACCCCTCCACTTT. Its protein product is CASRRPRADRNSPLHF.